Presented here are 11 T cell receptor beta chains from one specimen sequenced in a study of shared clonotypes between healthy human individuals. CD45RO-negative, CCR7-positively selected cells formed the naive CD8 fraction, excluding terminally differentiated effector memory CD45RA+ cells. TCRdb's copy holds only in-frame clones and misses some; the assay was immunoSEQ multiplex PCR. The table lists about 2.1 million clones, 80% to 95% of them singletons. Sequenced: naive CD8+ T cells from PBMCs. The receptors stem from a young man in good health. Some clones in this sample may be carry-over from other donors' samples.

The chain employs TRBV29-1 and TRBJ2-4; TRBD1 is a possible D gene (5 bases). The CDR3 sequence is 11 residues long. V lost 7 bases and J lost 9, with 13 bases in between. Germline CDR1 SQVTM, CDR2 ANQGSEA. The CDR3 sequence: CSAPARGIQYF. CDR3 bases: TGCAGCGCCCCGGCTAGGGGCATTCAGTACTTC. Full variable domain (rest looked up from reference TRBV29-1 and TRBJ2-4): SAVISQKPSRDICQRGTSLTIQCQVDSQVTMMFWYRQQPGQSLTLIATANQGSEATYESGFVIDKFPISRPNLTFSTLTVSNMSPEDSSIYLCSAPARGIQYFGAGTRLSVL.

This CDR3 is CASSQSRRGDTEAFF. DNA for the CDR3: TGCGCCAGCAGCCAAAGCCGACGGGGGGACACTGAAGCTTTCTTT. The chain combines TRBV4-3 with TRBJ1-1; perhaps TRBD1 as D (5 bases). V was shortened by 2 bases and J by 3 bases, with 13 bases between the two germline ends. The CDR3 covers 15 residues. In germline, CDR1 is LGHNA, CDR2 YSLEER.

The chain has TRBV29-1 and TRBJ2-7, with TRBD2 matching over 13 bases. V lost 3 bases to trimming and J lost 5 bases; unmatched junction nucleotides: 7. The CDR3 sequence is 15 residues long. Per the germline V gene, CDR1 is SQVTM and CDR2 is ANQGSEA. The CDR3 nucleotides read TGCAGCGTTGAGAGGGGGACTAGCGGGACCCACGAGCAGTACTTC. It translates to CSVERGTSGTHEQYF.

The genes are TRBV2 and TRBJ1-2, with D hard to call. With 11 bases removed from V and 5 bases from J, the gap between germline ends came to 21 bases. Germline-derived CDR1 and CDR2 are SNHLY and FYNNEI. The CDR3 runs 14 residues. CDR3 loop: CAQPQKVGNYGYTF. CDR3 coding DNA: TGTGCCCAACCCCAGAAGGTCGGGAATTATGGCTACACCTTC.

The chain couples TRBV19 to TRBJ1-5; D is uncertain. The germline CDR1 and CDR2 sequences are LNHDA and SQIVND (reference sequence). The V and J ends lost 4 bases and 0 bases respectively, with 10 bases between them. This CDR3 contains 15 residues. CDR3: CASSTSVSSNQPQHF. As DNA, the CDR3 is TGTGCCAGTAGTACTTCAGTTAGTAGCAATCAGCCCCAGCATTTT.

This chain links TRBV5-4 with TRBJ2-5; D is possibly TRBD2 (5 bases). CDR1 and CDR2 from the germline V gene are SGHNT and YYREEE (reference sequence). CDR3 length: 14 amino acids. The germline V and J ends were trimmed by 4 bases and 1 base, with 11 bases remaining between them. Written as DNA, the CDR3 is TGTGCCAGCAGCGCCTCGGGGTCCCAAGAGACCCAGTACTTC. This translates into CASSASGSQETQYF. The complete variable domain, with remaining parts taken from reference TRBV5-4 and TRBJ2-5, reads ETGVTQSPTHLIKTRGQQVTLRCSSQSGHNTVSWYQQALGQGPQFIFQYYREEENGRGNFPPRFSGLQFPNYSSELNVNALELDDSALYLCASSASGSQETQYFGPGTRLLVL.

The rearrangement uses TRBV27 and TRBJ1-2, with a possible D match to TRBD1 (6 bases). The germline gives CDR1 MNHEY, CDR2 SMNVEV (reference sequence). The V end lost 8 bases, the J end lost 4 bases, and 11 bases lay between the germline ends. The CDR3 has 12 residues. CDR3 sequence: CASSKDSYGYTF. In DNA form, the CDR3 reads TGTGCCAGCTCAAAGGACAGCTATGGCTACACCTTC.

This sequence joins TRBV9 and TRBJ2-7; 8 nucleotides line up with TRBD2. V gave up 4 bases and J gave up 5 bases; unmatched junction bases: 5. Germline-derived CDR1 and CDR2 are SGDLS and YYNGEE. This CDR3 contains 13 residues. The CDR3 bases are TGTGCCAGCAGCCCAACGACTAGCGACGAGCAGTACTTC. Amino acids: CASSPTTSDEQYF.

This chain joins TRBV9 and TRBJ2-3; 8 bases are shared with TRBD2. V lost 3 bases to trimming and J lost 3 bases; unmatched junction nucleotides: 9. Per the germline V gene, CDR1 is SGDLS and CDR2 is YYNGEE. This CDR3 comprises 16 residues. Here the CDR3 reads CASSGREGPMTDTQYF. DNA for the CDR3: TGTGCCAGCAGCGGCCGGGAGGGCCCAATGACAGATACGCAGTATTTT.

This clone was detected once. The chain carries TRBV7-6 and TRBJ1-1; 12 bases fit TRBD1. The germline gives CDR1 SGHVS, CDR2 FNYEAQ. CDR3 length: 16 amino acids. The V and J ends lost 6 bases and 3 bases, in that order; junction bases with no gene match: 8. CDR3 nucleotides: TGTGCCAGCAGGCTCCCGGGACAGGGGGCTGACACTGAAGCTTTCTTT. Amino acid sequence: CASRLPGQGADTEAFF.

The chain has TRBV4-1 and TRBJ2-7; 10 bases line up with TRBD2. The junction had 6 bases not matched to a gene; V was cut back by 3 bases and J by 1 base. Germline V lookup: CDR1 MGHRA, CDR2 YSYEKL. This CDR3 region has 16 residues. The CDR3: CASSHLWTSGSYEQYF. The CDR3 DNA sequence: TGCGCCAGCAGCCATCTTTGGACTAGCGGTTCCTACGAGCAGTACTTC.